Each of the 7 T cell receptor beta chains below was sequenced from the same sample in a study of CD8+CD57+ T cells in acquired aplastic anemia. CDR3 and TCR beta VDJ profiling relied on a genomic DNA template. TCRdb fed the reads into MiXCR, producing one record per CDR3 protein. The sample holds 450,000 to 600,000 distinct CDR3 sequences, less than 35% seen once. Selection for sequencing was limited to patients who had shown CD8+CD57+ cell expansion by flow cytometry. Sequenced material: sorted CD4+, CD8+, or CD8+CD57+ T cells (not recorded which) from PBMCs. These receptors were taken from a human donor with aplastic anemia.

This clonotype came up a few times. A junction boundary mismatches the germline segment, possibly from a read error. The chain employs TRBV5-1 and TRBJ2-5; D is ambiguous. The V gene's germline CDR1 is SGHRS and CDR2 YFSETQ. CDR3 size: 15 residues. CDR3 nucleotide sequence: TGCGCCAGCAGCTTGTCTAAGGGCATTGGAGAGACCCAATACTTC. This sequence encodes CASSLSKGIGETQYF.

This clonotype came up many times. The CDR3 nucleotides read TGTGCCACCGCTCCTCTCGCGGCCGCTTTCTTT. Protein product: CATAPLAAAFF. This sequence joins TRBV7-9 and TRBJ1-1, with D uncertain. Germline values: CDR1 SEHNR, CDR2 FQNEAQ (reference sequence). V gave up 10 bases and J gave up 11 bases, with 17 bases separating them. The CDR3 runs 11 residues.

This chain joins TRBV5-1 and TRBJ2-7; weak D call: TRBD2 (6 bases). The V end lost 4 bases, the J end lost 0 bases, and 14 bases lay between the germline ends. The CDR3 extends over 15 amino acids. Germline V gives CDR1 SGHRS, CDR2 YFSETQ. For the CDR3, the DNA is TGCGCCAGCAGCCAAAATGCGGGGACCTCCTACGAGCAGTACTTC. Residues: CASSQNAGTSYEQYF.

There are many counts of this clonotype. V gene TRBV20-1 combines with J gene TRBJ2-6; D gene ambiguous. From germline, CDR1 is DFQATT and CDR2 SNEGSKA (reference sequence). Trimming shortened V by 3 bases and J by 0 bases, and 9 bases separated the two germline ends. The CDR3 runs 15 residues. CDR3 nucleotide sequence: TGCAGTGCTAGGCTCGGCGACTCTGGGGCCAACGTCCTGACTTTC. It specifies CSARLGDSGANVLTF.

The table lists this clonotype with many counts. The chain recombines TRBV6-1 with TRBJ1-6, with TRBD1 identical over 7 bases. With V trimmed by 7 bases and J by 9 bases, 6 bases remained unmatched. The germline CDR1 and CDR2 sequences are MNHNS and SASEGT. The CDR3 spans 13 residues. CDR3 DNA sequence: TGTGCCAGCAACAGGGGCGTGGGTTCACCCCTCCACTTT. It codes for CASNRGVGSPLHF.

The CDR3 protein is CASSPPQGTQYF. Here the CDR3 DNA reads TGTGCCAGCAGCCCACCCCAAGGTACGCAGTATTTT. This sequence joins TRBV7-9 and TRBJ2-3, with D hard to call. Germline CDR1 and CDR2: SEHNR and FQNEAQ (reference sequence). V dropped 5 bases and J dropped 8 bases, with 11 bases sitting between them. CDR3 length: 12 residues.

This clonotype was seen a handful of times. The rearrangement links TRBV20-1 to TRBJ1-1; tentative D call: TRBD1 (5 bases). Trimming cost V 4 bases and J 5 bases, with 17 bases left between them. The CDR3 length is 14 residues. Germline-derived CDR1 and CDR2 are DFQATT and SNEGSKA (reference sequence). CDR3 sequence: CSAIEQGRRTEAFF. For the CDR3, the DNA is TGCAGTGCTATAGAGCAGGGTCGGAGGACTGAAGCTTTCTTT.